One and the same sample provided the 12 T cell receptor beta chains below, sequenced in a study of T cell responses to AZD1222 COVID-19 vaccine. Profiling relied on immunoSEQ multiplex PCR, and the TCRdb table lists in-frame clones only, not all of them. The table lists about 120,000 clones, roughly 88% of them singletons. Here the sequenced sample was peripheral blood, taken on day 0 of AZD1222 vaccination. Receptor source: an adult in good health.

CDR3 residues: CASSPHRDRVAQRYYGYTF. The CDR3 DNA is TGTGCCAGCAGCCCACACCGGGACAGGGTTGCCCAAAGGTACTATGGCTACACCTTC. V and J are TRBV7-3 and TRBJ1-2; 9 positions match TRBD1. V lost 5 bases, J lost 3 bases, and 19 bases stayed unmatched. Per the germline V gene, CDR1 is SGHTA and CDR2 is FQGTGA. The CDR3 is 19 amino acids.

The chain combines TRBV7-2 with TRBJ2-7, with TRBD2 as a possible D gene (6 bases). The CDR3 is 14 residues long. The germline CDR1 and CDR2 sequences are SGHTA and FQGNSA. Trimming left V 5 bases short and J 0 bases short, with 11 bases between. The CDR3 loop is CASSTTRDSYEQYF. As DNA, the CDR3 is TGTGCCAGCAGCACGACTAGGGACTCCTACGAGCAGTACTTC. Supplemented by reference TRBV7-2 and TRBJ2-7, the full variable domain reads GAGVSQSPSNKVTEKGKDVELRCDPISGHTALYWYRQSLGQGLEFLIYFQGNSAPDKSGLPSDRFSAERTGGSVSTLTIQRTQQEDSAVYLCASSTTRDSYEQYFGPGTRLTVT.

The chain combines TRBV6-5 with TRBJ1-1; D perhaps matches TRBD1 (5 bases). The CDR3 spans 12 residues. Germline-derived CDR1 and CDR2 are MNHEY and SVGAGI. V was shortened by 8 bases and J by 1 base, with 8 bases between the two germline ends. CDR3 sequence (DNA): TGTGCCAGCGGAAGGGGGAACACTGAAGCTTTCTTT. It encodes CASGRGNTEAFF.

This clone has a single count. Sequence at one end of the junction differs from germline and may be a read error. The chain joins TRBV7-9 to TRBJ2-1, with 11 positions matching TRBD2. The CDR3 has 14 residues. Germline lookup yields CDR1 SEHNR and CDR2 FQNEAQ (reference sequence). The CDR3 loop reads CASSLAGGMDEQFF. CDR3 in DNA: TGTGCCAGCAGCCTAGCGGGGGGTATGGATGAGCAGTTCTTC. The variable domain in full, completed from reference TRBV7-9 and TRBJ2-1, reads DTGVSQNPRHKITKRGQNVTFRCDPISEHNRLYWYRQTLGQGPEFLTYFQNEAQLEKSRLLSDRFSAERPKGSFSTLEIQRTEQGDSAMYLCASSLAGGMDEQFFGPGTRLTVL.

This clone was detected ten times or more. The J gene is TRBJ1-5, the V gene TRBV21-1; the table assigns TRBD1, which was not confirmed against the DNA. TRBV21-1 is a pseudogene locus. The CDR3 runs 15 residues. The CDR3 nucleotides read TGTGCCAGCAGCTTCGACAGGTTTAGCAATCAGCCCCAGCATTTT. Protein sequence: CASSFDRFSNQPQHF.

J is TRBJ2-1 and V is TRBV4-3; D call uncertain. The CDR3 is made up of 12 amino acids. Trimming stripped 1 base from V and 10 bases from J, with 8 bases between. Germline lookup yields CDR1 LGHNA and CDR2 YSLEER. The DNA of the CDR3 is TGCGCCAGCAGCCAAGGAGGTAAGGAGCAGTTCTTC. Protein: CASSQGGKEQFF.

CDR3 region: CATSRVGPGNTIYF. CDR3 coding DNA: TGTGCCACCAGCAGAGTAGGGCCGGGAAACACCATATATTTT. The gene calls are TRBV15 and TRBJ1-3, with D unresolved. The CDR3 covers 14 residues. Germline CDR1 LNHNV, CDR2 YYDKDF (reference sequence). V was trimmed by 1 base and J by 4 bases, leaving 8 bases between them.

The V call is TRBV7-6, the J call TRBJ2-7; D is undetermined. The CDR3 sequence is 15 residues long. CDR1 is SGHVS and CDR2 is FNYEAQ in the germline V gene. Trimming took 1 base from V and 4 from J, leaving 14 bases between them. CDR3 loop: CASSLESGHAYEQYF. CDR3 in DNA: TGTGCCAGCAGCTTAGAGTCTGGCCATGCTTACGAGCAGTACTTC.

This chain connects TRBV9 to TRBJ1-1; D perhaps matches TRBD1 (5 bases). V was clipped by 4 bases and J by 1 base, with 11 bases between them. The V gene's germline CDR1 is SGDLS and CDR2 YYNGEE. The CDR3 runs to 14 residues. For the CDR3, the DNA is TGTGCCAGCAGCCCGGAGGGGAGGAACACTGAAGCTTTCTTT. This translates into CASSPEGRNTEAFF. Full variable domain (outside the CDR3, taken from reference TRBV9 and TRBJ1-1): DSGVTQTPKHLITATGQRVTLRCSPRSGDLSVYWYQQSLDQGLQFLIQYYNGEERAKGNILERFSAQQFPDLHSELNLSSLELGDSALYFCASSPEGRNTEAFFGQGTRLTVV.

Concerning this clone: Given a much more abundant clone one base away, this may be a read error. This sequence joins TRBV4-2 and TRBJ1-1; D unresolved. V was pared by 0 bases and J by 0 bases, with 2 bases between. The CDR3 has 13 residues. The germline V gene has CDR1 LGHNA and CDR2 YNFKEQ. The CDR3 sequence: CASSQEMNTEAFF. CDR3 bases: TGTGCCAGCAGCCAAGAGATGAACACTGAAGCTTTCTTT.

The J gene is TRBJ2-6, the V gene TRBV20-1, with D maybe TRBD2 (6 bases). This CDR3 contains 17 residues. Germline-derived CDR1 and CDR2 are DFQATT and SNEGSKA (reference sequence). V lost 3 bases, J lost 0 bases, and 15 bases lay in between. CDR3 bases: TGCAGTGCTAGTAGGGCGGGACTGAACTCTGGGGCCAACGTCCTGACTTTC. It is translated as CSASRAGLNSGANVLTF.

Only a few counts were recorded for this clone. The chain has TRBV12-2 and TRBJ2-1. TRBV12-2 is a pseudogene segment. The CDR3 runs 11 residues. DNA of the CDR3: TGTGCAAGTCGCCCCCGAACTGAGCAGTTCTTC. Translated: CASRPRTEQFF.